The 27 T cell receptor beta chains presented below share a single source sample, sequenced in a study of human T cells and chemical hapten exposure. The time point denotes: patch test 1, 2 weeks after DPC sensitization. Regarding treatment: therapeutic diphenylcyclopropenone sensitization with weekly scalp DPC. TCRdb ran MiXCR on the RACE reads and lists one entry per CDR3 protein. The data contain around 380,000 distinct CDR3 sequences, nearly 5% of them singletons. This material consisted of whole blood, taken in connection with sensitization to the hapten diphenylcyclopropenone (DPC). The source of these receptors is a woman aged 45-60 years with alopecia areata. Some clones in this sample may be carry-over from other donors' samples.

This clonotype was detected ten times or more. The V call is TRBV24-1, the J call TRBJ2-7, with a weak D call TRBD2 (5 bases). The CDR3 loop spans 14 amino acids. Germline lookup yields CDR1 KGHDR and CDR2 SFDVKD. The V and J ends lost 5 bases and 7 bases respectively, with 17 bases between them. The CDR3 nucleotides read TGTGCCACCAGTGCCGCTGATAGGTCGGGGGAGCAGTACTTC. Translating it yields CATSAADRSGEQYF.

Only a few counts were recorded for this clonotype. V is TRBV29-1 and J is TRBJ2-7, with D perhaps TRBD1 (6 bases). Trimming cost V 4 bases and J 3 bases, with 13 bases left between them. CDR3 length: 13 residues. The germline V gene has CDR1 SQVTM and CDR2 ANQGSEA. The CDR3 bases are TGCAGCGTTGTAGGGGGACAAGACTACGAGCAGTACTTC. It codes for CSVVGGQDYEQYF.

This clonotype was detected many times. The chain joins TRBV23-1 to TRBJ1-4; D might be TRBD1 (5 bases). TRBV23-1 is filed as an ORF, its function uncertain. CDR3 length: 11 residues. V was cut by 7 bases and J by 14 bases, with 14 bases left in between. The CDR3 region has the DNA TGCGCCAGCATTCCTCGGGACGAGCTGTTTTTT. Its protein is CASIPRDELFF.

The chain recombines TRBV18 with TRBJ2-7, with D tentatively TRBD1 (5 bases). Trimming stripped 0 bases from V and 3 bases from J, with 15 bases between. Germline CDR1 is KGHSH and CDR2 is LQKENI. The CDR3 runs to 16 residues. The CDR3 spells CASSPPLPGRDYEQYF. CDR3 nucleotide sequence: TGTGCCAGCTCACCACCCTTACCGGGCAGGGACTACGAGCAGTACTTC.

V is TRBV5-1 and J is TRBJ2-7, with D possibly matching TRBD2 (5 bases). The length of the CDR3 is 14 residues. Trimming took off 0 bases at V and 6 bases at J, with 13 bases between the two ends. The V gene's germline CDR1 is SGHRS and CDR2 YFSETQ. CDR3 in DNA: TGCGCCAGCAGCTTGGACTGGCGTGCGGGCGAGCAGTACTTC. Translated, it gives CASSLDWRAGEQYF.

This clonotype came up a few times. The CDR3 DNA reads TGTGCCAGCAGGCTGTCAAGCGGACAGCCCCAGCATTTT. It codes for CASRLSSGQPQHF. This chain connects TRBV11-2 to TRBJ1-5; D not certain. Germline V gene data show CDR1 as SGHAT and CDR2 as FQNNGV. V lost 6 bases to trimming and J lost 7 bases, with 13 bases between them. The CDR3 covers 13 residues.

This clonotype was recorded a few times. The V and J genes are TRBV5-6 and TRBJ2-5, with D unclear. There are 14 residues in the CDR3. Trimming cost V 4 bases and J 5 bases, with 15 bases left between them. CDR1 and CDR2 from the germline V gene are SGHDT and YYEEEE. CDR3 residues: CASSLAGATETQYF. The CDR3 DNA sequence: TGTGCCAGCAGCCTGGCCGGCGCAACGGAGACCCAGTACTTC.

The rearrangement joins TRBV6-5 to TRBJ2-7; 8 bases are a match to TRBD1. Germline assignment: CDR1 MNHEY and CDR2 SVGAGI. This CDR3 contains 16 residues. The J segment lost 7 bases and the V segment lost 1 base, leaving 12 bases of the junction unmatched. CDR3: CASSYFPGQVMSEQYF. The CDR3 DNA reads TGTGCCAGCAGTTACTTCCCGGGACAGGTGATGAGTGAGCAGTACTTC.

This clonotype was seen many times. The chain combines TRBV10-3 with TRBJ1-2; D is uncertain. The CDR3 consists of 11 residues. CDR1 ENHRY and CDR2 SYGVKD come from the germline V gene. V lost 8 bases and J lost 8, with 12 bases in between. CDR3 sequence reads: CAISTARGYTF. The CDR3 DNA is TGTGCCATCTCCACAGCTCGAGGCTACACCTTC.

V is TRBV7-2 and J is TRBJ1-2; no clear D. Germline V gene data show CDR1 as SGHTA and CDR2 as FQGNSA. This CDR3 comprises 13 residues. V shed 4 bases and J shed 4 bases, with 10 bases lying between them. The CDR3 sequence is CASSSTRGYGYTF. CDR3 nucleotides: TGTGCCAGCAGCTCCACCCGGGGCTATGGCTACACCTTC.

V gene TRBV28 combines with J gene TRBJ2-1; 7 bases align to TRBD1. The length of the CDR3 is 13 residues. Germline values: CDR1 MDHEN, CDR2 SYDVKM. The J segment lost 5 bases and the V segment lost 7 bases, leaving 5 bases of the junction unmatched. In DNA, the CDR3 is TGTGCCAGCAATAGGGACAGAAACAATGAGCAGTTCTTC. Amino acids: CASNRDRNNEQFF.

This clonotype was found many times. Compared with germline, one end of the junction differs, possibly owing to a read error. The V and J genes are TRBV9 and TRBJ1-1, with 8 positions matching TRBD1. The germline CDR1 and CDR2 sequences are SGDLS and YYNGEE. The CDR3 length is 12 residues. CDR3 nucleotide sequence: TGTGCCAGCAGCGCCCAGGGGGCTGAAGCTCCATTT. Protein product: CASSAQGAEAPF.

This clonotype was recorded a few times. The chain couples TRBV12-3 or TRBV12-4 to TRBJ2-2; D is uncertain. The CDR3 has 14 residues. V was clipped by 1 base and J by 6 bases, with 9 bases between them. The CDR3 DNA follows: TGTGCCAGCAGTTTAGATTTAAAGGCCGGGGAGCTGTTTTTT. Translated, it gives CASSLDLKAGELFF.

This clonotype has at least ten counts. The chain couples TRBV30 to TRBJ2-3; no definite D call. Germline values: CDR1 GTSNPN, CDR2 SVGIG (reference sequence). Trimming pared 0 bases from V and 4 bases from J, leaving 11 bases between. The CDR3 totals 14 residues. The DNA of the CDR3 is TGTGCCTGGAGTGTACATCGAGGTGCAGATACGCAGTATTTT. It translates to CAWSVHRGADTQYF.

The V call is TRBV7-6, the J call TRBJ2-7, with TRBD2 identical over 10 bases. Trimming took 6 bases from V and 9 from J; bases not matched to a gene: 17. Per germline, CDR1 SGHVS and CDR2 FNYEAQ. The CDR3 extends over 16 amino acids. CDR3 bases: TGTGCCAGCAGTTATGAGACTACCGGACTAGCGGACGGGCAGTACTTC. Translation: CASSYETTGLADGQYF.

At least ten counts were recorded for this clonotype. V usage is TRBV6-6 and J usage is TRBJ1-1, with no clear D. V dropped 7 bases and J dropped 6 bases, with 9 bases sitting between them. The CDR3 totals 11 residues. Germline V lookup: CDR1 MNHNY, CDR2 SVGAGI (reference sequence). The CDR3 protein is CASIGLAEAFF. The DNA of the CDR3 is TGTGCCAGCATTGGTTTAGCTGAAGCTTTCTTT.

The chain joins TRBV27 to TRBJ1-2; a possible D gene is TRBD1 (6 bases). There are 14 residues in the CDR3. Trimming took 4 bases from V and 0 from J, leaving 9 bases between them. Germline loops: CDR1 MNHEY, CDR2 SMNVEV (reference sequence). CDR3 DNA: TGTGCCAGCAGTTCCCAGGGGCCTAACTATGGCTACACCTTC. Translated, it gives CASSSQGPNYGYTF.

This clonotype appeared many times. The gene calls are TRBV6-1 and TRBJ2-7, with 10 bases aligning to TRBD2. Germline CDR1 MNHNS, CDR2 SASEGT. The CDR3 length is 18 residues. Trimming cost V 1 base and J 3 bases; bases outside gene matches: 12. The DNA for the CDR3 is TGTGCCAGCAGTGAAGACACGGCGGCTAGCGGGAGAGGCTACGAGCAGTACTTC. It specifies CASSEDTAASGRGYEQYF.

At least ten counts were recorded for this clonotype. This CDR3 is CASSPSGADSREQFF. The CDR3 DNA reads TGCGCCAGCAGCCCAAGCGGGGCCGACTCTCGTGAGCAGTTCTTC. The V and J genes are TRBV4-1 and TRBJ2-1, with 7 bases fitting TRBD2. Germline V gene sequence: CDR1 MGHRA, CDR2 YSYEKL. CDR3 length: 15 residues. The V and J ends lost 4 bases and 9 bases, in that order; junction bases with no gene match: 12.

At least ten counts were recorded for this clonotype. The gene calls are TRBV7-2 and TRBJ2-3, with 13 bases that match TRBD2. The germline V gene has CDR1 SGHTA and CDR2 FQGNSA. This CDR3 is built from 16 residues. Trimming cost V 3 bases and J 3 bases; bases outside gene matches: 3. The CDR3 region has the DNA TGTGCCAGCAGCTTTGGGACTAGCGGGATGACAGATACGCAGTATTTT. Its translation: CASSFGTSGMTDTQYF.

CDR3 sequence (DNA): TGTGCCATCAGTGCCAACACAGATACGCAGTATTTT. Its translation: CAISANTDTQYF. The J gene is TRBJ2-3, the V gene TRBV10-3; the D is unclear. Trimming pared 4 bases from V and 2 bases from J, leaving 4 bases between. The CDR3 totals 12 residues. Germline V CDR1 and CDR2: ENHRY, SYGVKD.

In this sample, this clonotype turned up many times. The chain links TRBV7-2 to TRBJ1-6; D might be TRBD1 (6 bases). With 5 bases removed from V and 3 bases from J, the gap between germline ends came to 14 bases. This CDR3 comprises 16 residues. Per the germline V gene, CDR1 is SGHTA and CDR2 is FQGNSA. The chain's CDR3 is CASSLTGLDYNSPLHF. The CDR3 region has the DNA TGTGCCAGCAGCCTTACAGGGCTTGACTATAATTCACCCCTCCACTTT. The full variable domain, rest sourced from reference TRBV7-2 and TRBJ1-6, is GAGVSQSPSNKVTEKGKDVELRCDPISGHTALYWYRQSLGQGLEFLIYFQGNSAPDKSGLPSDRFSAERTGGSVSTLTIQRTQQEDSAVYLCASSLTGLDYNSPLHFGNGTRLTVT.

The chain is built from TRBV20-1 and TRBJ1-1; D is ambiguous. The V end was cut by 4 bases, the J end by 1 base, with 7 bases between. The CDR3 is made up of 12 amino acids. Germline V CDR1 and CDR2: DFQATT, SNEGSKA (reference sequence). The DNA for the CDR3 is TGCAGTGCTAAGACGCAGAACACTGAAGCTTTCTTT. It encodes CSAKTQNTEAFF.

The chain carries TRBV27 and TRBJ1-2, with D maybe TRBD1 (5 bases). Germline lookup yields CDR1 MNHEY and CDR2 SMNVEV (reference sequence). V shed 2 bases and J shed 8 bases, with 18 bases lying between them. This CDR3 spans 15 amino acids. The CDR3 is CASSLKWGFHRGYTF. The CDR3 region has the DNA TGTGCCAGCAGTTTAAAATGGGGGTTTCATCGAGGCTACACCTTC.

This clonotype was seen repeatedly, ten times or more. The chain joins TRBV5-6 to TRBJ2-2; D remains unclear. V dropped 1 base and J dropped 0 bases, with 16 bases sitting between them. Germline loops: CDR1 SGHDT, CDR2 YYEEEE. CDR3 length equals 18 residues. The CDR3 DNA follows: TGTGCCAGCAGCTTGAGGGTAAGGTCGTTAACGAACACCGGGGAGCTGTTTTTT. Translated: CASSLRVRSLTNTGELFF.

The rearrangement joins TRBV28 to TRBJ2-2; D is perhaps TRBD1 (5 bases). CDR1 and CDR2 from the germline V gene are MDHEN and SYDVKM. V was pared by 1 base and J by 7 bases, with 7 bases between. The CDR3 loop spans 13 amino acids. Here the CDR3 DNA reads TGTGCCAGCAGTTTATCAGGGCACGGGGAGCTGTTTTTT. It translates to CASSLSGHGELFF.

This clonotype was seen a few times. The CDR3 sequence is CASSETGGINVLTF. CDR3 in DNA: TGTGCCAGCAGCGAGACAGGGGGGATTAACGTCCTGACTTTC. This chain links TRBV7-2 with TRBJ2-6, with 9 bases lining up with TRBD1. After removal of 5 bases from V and 10 bases from J, the junction contained 6 bases not matched to a gene. Looked up from germline, CDR1 is SGHTA and CDR2 is FQGNSA. The CDR3 consists of 14 residues.